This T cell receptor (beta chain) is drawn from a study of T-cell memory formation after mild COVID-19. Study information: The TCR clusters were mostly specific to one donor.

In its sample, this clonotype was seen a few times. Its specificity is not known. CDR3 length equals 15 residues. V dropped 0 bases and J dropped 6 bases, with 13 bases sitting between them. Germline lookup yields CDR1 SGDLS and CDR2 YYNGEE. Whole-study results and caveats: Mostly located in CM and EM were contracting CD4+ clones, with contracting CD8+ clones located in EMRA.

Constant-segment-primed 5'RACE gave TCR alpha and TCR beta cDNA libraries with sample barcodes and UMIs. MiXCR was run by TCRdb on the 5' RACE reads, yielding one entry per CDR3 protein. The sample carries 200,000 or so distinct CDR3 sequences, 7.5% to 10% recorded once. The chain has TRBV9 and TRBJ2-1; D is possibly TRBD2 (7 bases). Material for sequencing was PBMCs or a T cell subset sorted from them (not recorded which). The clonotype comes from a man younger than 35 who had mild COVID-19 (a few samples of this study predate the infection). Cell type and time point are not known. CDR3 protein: CASSVGGGHFNEQFF. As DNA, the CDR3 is TGTGCCAGCAGCGTAGGCGGGGGACACTTCAATGAGCAGTTCTTC.